This TCR beta chain was retrieved from a study of metastatic and nonmetastatic thyroid tumors. Whole-study context: Where malignant and benign thyroid patients were concerned, repertoires were compared across blood and tumor or nodule tissue.

Authors' data handling: Built for papillary thyroid cancer, a distant-metastasis classifier drew on CDR3 differences across clinicopathological groups. Via MiXCR, TCRdb re-called the PCR reads. It is TCRdb's table, rather than the study itself, that gives the V and J calls and clone size. In the table there are 46,000 or so clones, less than 20% of which are singletons. Thyroid surgery was performed in patients who had received no treatment beforehand. In this sample, this clone turned up many times. In the same sample, other DNA sequences code for this CDR3. V shed 5 bases, J shed 0 bases, and the junction held 5 bases outside the gene matches. CDR1 is SGHRS, CDR2 YFSETQ, per germline. This CDR3 is 14 amino acids long.

Specimen: blood. V gene TRBV5-1 combines with J gene TRBJ2-7; 7 nucleotides agree with TRBD1. The clonotype was recovered from a female donor with papillary thyroid cancer or a benign thyroid nodule (not recorded which). Some clones in this sample may be carry-over from other donors' samples. CDR3 residues: CASRVTGSSYEQYF. The CDR3 region has the DNA TGCGCCAGCAGGGTGACAGGGAGCTCCTACGAGCAGTACTTC. Drawing the rest from reference TRBV5-1 and TRBJ2-7, the complete variable domain is KAGVTQTPRYLIKTRGQQVTLSCSPISGHRSVSWYQQTPGQGLQFLFEYFSETQRNKGNFPGRFSGRQFSNSRSEMNVSTLELGDSALYLCASRVTGSSYEQYFGPGTRLTVT.